Listed here are 4 T cell receptor beta chains from one sample, sequenced in a study of T cell responses to AZD1222 COVID-19 vaccine (dated by TCRdb to about 2021). The time point label, as the study defines it: baseline before first vaccination. The method behind the library was the immunoSEQ multiplex PCR assay. As stored in TCRdb, this immuneACCESS dataset retains in-frame rearrangements with V and J assigned. A fraction of the clones does not appear; measured against another copy, unresolved V genes explain less than half of the discrepancy, and the remainder lacks a known reason. The sample table shows roughly 140,000 clones, and 90% are seen once. The ten top clones hold around 1.9% of the sample. Source: peripheral blood, taken on day 0 of AZD1222 vaccination. Every receptor here comes from an adult in good health.

This chain uses TRBV7-9 with TRBJ1-2; 8 bases align to TRBD1. The junction had 6 bases not matched to a gene; V was cut back by 2 bases and J by 4 bases. In germline, CDR1 is SEHNR, CDR2 FQNEAQ (reference sequence). CDR3 length: 15 amino acids. CDR3 nucleotide sequence: TGTGCCAGCAGCTTACAGGGGGCGCAGGTCTATGGCTACACCTTC. Protein sequence: CASSLQGAQVYGYTF.

V is TRBV5-1 and J is TRBJ2-1; the match to TRBD1 covers 9 bases. Germline-derived CDR1 and CDR2 are SGHRS and YFSETQ. CDR3 length equals 15 residues. V lost 4 bases to trimming and J lost 4 bases; unmatched junction nucleotides: 6. CDR3 coding DNA: TGCGCCAGCAGCCCTGGGGGACAGGGATACAATGAGCAGTTCTTC. Its protein is CASSPGGQGYNEQFF. Using reference TRBV5-1 and TRBJ2-1 for the parts outside the CDR3, the full variable domain is KAGVTQTPRYLIKTRGQQVTLSCSPISGHRSVSWYQQTPGQGLQFLFEYFSETQRNKGNFPGRFSGRQFSNSRSEMNVSTLELGDSALYLCASSPGGQGYNEQFFGPGTRLTVL.

J is TRBJ1-2 and V is TRBV7-2; 7 positions match TRBD1. V shed 1 base and J 0 bases; nucleotides not matched to a gene: 14. Germline V lookup: CDR1 SGHTA, CDR2 FQGNSA. This CDR3 comprises 19 residues. CDR3 amino acids: CASSLVSSAGGSSNYGYTF. The CDR3 nucleotides read TGTGCCAGCAGCTTAGTATCATCGGCAGGGGGGAGTTCTAACTATGGCTACACCTTC.

The CDR3 is CASSPGLAYNEQFF. The CDR3 DNA follows: TGTGCCAGTAGTCCGGGACTAGCGTACAATGAGCAGTTCTTC. The chain has TRBV19 and TRBJ2-1; TRBD2 agrees at 10 bases. The V segment lost 5 bases and the J segment 4 bases; nucleotides outside the gene matches: 2. The CDR3 totals 14 residues. Germline CDR1 LNHDA, CDR2 SQIVND (reference sequence).